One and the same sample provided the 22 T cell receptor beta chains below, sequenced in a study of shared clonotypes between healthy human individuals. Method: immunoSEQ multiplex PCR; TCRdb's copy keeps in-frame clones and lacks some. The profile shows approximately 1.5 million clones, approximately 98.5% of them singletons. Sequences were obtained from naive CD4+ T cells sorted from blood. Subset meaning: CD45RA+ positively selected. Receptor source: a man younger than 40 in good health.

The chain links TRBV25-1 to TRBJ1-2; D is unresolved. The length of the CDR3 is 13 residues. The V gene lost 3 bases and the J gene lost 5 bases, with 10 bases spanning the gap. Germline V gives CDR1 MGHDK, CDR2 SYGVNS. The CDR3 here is CASSDRGWYGYTF. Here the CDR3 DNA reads TGTGCCAGCAGTGACCGTGGGTGGTATGGCTACACCTTC.

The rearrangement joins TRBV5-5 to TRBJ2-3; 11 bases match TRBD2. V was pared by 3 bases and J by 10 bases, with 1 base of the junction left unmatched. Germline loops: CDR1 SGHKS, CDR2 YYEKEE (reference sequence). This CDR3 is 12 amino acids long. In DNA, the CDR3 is TGTGCCAGCAGCTCACTAGCGGGGGCGCAGTATTTT. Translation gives CASSSLAGAQYF. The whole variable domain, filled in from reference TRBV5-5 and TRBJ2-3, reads DAGVTQSPTHLIKTRGQQVTLRCSPISGHKSVSWYQQVLGQGPQFIFQYYEKEERGRGNFPDRFSARQFPNYSSELNVNALLLGDSALYLCASSSLAGAQYFGPGTRLTVL.

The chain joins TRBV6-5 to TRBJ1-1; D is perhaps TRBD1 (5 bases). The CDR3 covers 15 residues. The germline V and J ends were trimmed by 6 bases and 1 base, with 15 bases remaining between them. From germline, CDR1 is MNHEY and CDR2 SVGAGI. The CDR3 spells CASSPPDTWNTEAFF. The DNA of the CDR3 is TGTGCCAGCAGCCCCCCGGACACGTGGAACACTGAAGCTTTCTTT.

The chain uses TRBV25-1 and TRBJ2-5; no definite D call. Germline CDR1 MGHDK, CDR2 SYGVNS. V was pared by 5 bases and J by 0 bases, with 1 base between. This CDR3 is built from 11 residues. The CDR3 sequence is CASSHQETQYF. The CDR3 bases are TGTGCCAGCAGTCACCAAGAGACCCAGTACTTC.

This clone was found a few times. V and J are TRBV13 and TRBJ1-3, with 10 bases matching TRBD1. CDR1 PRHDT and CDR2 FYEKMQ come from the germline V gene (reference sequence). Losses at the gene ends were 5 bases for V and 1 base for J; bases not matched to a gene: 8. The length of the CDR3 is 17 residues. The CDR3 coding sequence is TGTGCCAGCAGCACGCGACAGGGGGCAAAGTCTGGAAACACCATATATTTT. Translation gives CASSTRQGAKSGNTIYF.

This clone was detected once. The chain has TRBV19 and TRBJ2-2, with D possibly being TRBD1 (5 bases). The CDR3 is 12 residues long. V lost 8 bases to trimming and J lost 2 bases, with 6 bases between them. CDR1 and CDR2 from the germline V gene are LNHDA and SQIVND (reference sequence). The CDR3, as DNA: TGTGCCAGTGGACACAACACCGGGGAGCTGTTTTTT. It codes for CASGHNTGELFF.

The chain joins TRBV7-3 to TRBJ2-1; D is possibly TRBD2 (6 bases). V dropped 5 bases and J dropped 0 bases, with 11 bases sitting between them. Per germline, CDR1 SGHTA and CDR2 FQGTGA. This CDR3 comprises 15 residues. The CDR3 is CASSPGRGSYNEQFF. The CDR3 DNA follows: TGTGCCAGCAGCCCAGGGCGGGGCTCCTACAATGAGCAGTTCTTC.

CDR3 in amino acids: CATSRGVVYEQYF. CDR3 in DNA: TGTGCCACCAGCAGAGGGGTGGTCTACGAGCAGTACTTC. The V and J genes are TRBV15 and TRBJ2-7; D is unclear. There are 13 residues in the CDR3. V lost 1 base to trimming and J lost 3 bases, with 7 bases between them. Germline CDR1 is LNHNV and CDR2 is YYDKDF (reference sequence).

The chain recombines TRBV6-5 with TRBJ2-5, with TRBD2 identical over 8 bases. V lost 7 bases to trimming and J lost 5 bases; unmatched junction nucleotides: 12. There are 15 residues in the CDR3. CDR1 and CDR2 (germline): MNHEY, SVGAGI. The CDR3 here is CASNPIAGPRETQYF. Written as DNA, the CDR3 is TGTGCCAGCAACCCCATAGCGGGACCGCGGGAGACCCAGTACTTC.

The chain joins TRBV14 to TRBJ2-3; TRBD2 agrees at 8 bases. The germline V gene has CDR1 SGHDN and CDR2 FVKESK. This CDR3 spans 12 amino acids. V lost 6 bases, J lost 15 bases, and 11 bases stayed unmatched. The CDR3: CASSPTGTSLYF. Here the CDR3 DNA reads TGTGCCAGCAGTCCTACCGGGACTAGTTTATATTTT.

In nucleotides, the CDR3 is TGCGCCAGCAGCTTGGCCGGGTTCGGGCAGGGCACCGGGGAGCTGTTTTTT. The encoded protein is CASSLAGFGQGTGELFF. This chain joins TRBV5-1 and TRBJ2-2, with D possibly matching TRBD1 (5 bases). CDR3 length: 17 amino acids. V was shortened by 0 bases and J by 4 bases, with 16 bases between the two germline ends. Germline values: CDR1 SGHRS, CDR2 YFSETQ.

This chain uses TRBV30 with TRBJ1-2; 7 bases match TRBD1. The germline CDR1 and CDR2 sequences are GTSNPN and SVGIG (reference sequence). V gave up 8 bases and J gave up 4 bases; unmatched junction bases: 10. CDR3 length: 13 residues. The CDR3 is CASGRDSIYGYTF. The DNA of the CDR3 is TGTGCCAGCGGGCGGGACAGCATCTATGGCTACACCTTC.

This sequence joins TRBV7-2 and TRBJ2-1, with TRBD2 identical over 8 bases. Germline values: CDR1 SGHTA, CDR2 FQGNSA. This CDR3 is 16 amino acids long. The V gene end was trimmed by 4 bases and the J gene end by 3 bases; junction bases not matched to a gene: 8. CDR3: CASSWGSGSGYNEQFF. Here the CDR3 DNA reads TGTGCCAGCAGCTGGGGAAGCGGGAGTGGCTACAATGAGCAGTTCTTC.

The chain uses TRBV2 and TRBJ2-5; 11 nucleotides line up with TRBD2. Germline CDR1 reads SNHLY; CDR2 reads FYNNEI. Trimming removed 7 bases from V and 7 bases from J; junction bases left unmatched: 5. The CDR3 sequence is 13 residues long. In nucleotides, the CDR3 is TGTGCCAGCAAACTAGCGGGAGCTCCGACCCAGTACTTC. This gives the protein CASKLAGAPTQYF. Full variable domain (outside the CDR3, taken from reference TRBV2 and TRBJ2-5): EPEVTQTPSHQVTQMGQEVILRCVPISNHLYFYWYRQILGQKVEFLVSFYNNEISEKSEIFDDQFSVERPDGSNFTLKIRSTKLEDSAMYFCASKLAGAPTQYFGPGTRLLVL.

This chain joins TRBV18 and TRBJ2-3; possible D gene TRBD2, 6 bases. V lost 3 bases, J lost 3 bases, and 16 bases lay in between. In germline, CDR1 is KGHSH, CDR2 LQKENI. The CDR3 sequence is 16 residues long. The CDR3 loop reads CASSPTGTGSTDTQYF. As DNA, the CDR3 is TGTGCCAGCTCACCTACCGGCACCGGGAGTACAGATACGCAGTATTTT. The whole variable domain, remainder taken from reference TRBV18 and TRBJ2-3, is NAGVMQNPRHLVRRRGQEARLRCSPMKGHSHVYWYRQLPEEGLKFMVYLQKENIIDESGMPKERFSAEFPKEGPSILRIQQVVRGDSAAYFCASSPTGTGSTDTQYFGPGTRLTVL.

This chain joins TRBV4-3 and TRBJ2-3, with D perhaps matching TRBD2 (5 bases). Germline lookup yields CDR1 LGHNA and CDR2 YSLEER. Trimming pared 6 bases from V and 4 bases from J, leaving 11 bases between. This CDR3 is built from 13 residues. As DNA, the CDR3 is TGCGCCAGCAGTCACGAGGAGGCAGATACGCAGTATTTT. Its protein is CASSHEEADTQYF.

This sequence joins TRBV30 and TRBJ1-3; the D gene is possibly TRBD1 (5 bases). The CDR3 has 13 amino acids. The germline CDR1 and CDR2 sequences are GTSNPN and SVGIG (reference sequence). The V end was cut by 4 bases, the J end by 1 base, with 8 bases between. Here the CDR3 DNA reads TGTGCCTGGAACCAGGGTTCTGGAAACACCATATATTTT. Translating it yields CAWNQGSGNTIYF.

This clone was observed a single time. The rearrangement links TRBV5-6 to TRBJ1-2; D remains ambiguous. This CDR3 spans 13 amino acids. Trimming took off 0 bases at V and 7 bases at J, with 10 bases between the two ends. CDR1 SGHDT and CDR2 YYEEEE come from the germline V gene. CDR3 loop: CASSLAGSFGYTF. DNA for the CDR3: TGTGCCAGCAGCTTGGCAGGCAGCTTTGGCTACACCTTC. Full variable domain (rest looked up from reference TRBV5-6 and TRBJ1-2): DAGVTQSPTHLIKTRGQQVTLRCSPKSGHDTVSWYQQALGQGPQFIFQYYEEEERQRGNFPDRFSGHQFPNYSSELNVNALLLGDSALYLCASSLAGSFGYTFGSGTRLTVV.

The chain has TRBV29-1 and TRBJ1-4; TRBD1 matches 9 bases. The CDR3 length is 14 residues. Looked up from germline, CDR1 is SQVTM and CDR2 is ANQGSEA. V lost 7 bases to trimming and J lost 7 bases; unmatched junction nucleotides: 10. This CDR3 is CSGLGQGSGEKLFF. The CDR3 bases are TGCAGCGGACTAGGACAGGGGTCGGGTGAAAAACTGTTTTTT.

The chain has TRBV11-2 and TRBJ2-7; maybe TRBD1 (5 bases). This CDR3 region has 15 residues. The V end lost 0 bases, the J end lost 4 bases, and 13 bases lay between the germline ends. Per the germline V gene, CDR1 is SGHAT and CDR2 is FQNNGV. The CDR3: CASSLEWGTAYEQYF. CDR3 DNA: TGTGCCAGCAGCTTAGAATGGGGCACGGCTTACGAGCAGTACTTC. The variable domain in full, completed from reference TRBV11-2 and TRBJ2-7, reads EAGVAQSPRYKIIEKRQSVAFWCNPISGHATLYWYQQILGQGPKLLIQFQNNGVVDDSQLPKDRFSAERLKGVDSTLKIQPAKLEDSAVYLCASSLEWGTAYEQYFGPGTRLTVT.

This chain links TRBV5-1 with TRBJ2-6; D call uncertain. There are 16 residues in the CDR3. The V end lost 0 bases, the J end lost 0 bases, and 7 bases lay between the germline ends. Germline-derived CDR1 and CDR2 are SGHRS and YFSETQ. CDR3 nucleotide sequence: TGCGCCAGCAGCTTGGCAACAGACTCTGGGGCCAACGTCCTGACTTTC. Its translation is CASSLATDSGANVLTF.

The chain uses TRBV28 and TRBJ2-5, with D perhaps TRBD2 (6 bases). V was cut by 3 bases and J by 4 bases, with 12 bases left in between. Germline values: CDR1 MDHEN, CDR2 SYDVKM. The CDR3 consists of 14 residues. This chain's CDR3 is CASSFGGSRETQYF. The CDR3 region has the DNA TGTGCCAGCAGTTTCGGGGGTTCCCGAGAGACCCAGTACTTC.